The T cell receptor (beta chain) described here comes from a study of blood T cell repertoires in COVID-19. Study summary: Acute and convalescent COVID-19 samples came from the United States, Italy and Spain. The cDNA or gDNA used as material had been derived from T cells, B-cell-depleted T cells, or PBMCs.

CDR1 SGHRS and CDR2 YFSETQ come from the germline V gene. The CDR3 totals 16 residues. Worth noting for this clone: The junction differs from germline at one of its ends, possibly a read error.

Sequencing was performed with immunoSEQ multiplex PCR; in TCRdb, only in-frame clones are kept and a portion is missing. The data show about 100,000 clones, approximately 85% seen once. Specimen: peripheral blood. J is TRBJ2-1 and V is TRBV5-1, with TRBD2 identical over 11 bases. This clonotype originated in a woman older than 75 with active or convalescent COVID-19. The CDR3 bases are TGTGCCAGCAGCCGCTTGGGGCTAGCGGGAGGTGTTGAGCAGTTCTTC. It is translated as CASSRLGLAGGVEQFF.